Shown below are 20 T cell receptor beta chains from a single sample sequenced in a study of blood T cells in healthy people across ages. Primed by a sample-barcoded 5' primer and a J-beta primer mix, a second PCR proceeded for about 6 to 12 cycles. TCRdb re-analysed the 5' RACE reads in MiXCR, keeping a single row per CDR3 protein. The repertoire has just over 1 million distinct CDR3 sequences, roughly 45% of them found once; the top ten carry approximately 20%. The sample comprised blood. These receptors came from a woman in her fifties or sixties in good health.

This clonotype has only a few counts. The rearrangement uses TRBV20-1 and TRBJ2-1, with D tentatively TRBD1 or TRBD2 (5 bases each). This CDR3 region has 13 residues. Germline V CDR1 and CDR2: DFQATT, SNEGSKA (reference sequence). V was cut by 3 bases and J by 5 bases, with 11 bases left in between. The CDR3 coding sequence is TGCAGTGCTAGCCCCTGGGACCACAATGAGCAGTTCTTC. This codes for CSASPWDHNEQFF.

This clonotype was detected a few times. The rearrangement joins TRBV20-1 to TRBJ2-7; weak D call: TRBD2 (6 bases). V dropped 6 bases and J dropped 0 bases, with 18 bases sitting between them. The CDR3 loop spans 15 amino acids. The V gene's germline CDR1 is DFQATT and CDR2 SNEGSKA (reference sequence). The CDR3 here is CSAPSGTEASYEQYF. CDR3 nucleotides: TGCAGTGCACCCTCCGGGACTGAAGCCTCCTACGAGCAGTACTTC.

In its sample, this clonotype was seen many times. The genes are TRBV2 and TRBJ2-6; D may be TRBD1 (6 bases). The germline CDR1 and CDR2 sequences are SNHLY and FYNNEI. The CDR3 loop spans 18 amino acids. The germline V and J ends were trimmed by 4 bases and 2 bases, with 18 bases remaining between them. DNA of the CDR3: TGTGCCAGCAGTGCCGGCGGACAGAGTAGCGCTGGGGCCAACGTCCTGACTTTC. Its translation is CASSAGGQSSAGANVLTF. The whole variable domain, remainder taken from reference TRBV2 and TRBJ2-6, is EPEVTQTPSHQVTQMGQEVILRCVPISNHLYFYWYRQILGQKVEFLVSFYNNEISEKSEIFDDQFSVERPDGSNFTLKIRSTKLEDSAMYFCASSAGGQSSAGANVLTFGAGSRLTVL.

Only a few counts were recorded for this clonotype. The chain links TRBV7-9 to TRBJ2-1; 8 positions match TRBD1. CDR1 is SEHNR, CDR2 FQNEAQ, per germline (reference sequence). The CDR3 runs to 14 residues. V was pared by 3 bases and J by 8 bases, with 6 bases of the junction left unmatched. CDR3 in DNA: TGTGCCAGCAGCTTCGACAGGGGACAAGATGAGCAGTTCTTC. Its translation: CASSFDRGQDEQFF.

This clonotype appeared a single time. CDR3 amino acids: CSVKGGEETQYF. CDR3 nucleotides: TGCAGTGTGAAGGGAGGGGAAGAGACCCAGTACTTC. V is TRBV20-1 and J is TRBJ2-7, with TRBD2 matching 7 bases. Gene TRBJ2-5 matches the end of the DNA better, so the J call may be wrong. The CDR3 length is 12 residues. CDR1 and CDR2 from the germline V gene are DFQATT and SNEGSKA (reference sequence).

In this sample, this clonotype turned up a few times. This chain connects TRBV7-6 to TRBJ2-7, with 9 bases fitting TRBD1. CDR3 length: 15 residues. The V segment lost 0 bases and the J segment 2 bases; nucleotides outside the gene matches: 2. Germline V gene lookup returns CDR1 SGHVS and CDR2 FNYEAQ. CDR3 nucleotide sequence: TGTGCCAGCAGCTTAGCTTGGGACAGGGCCTACGAGCAGTACTTC. Protein: CASSLAWDRAYEQYF.

As for this clonotype: An end of the junction differs from the germline gene, which may be a read error. This chain connects TRBV27 to TRBJ2-7; D may be TRBD1 or TRBD2 (5 bases each). The length of the CDR3 is 14 residues. The germline CDR1 and CDR2 sequences are MNHEY and SMNVEV (reference sequence). The CDR3 DNA sequence: TGTGTCAGCAGTTTATATGGGGGTAGCTCCGAGCAGTACTTC. Its protein is CVSSLYGGSSEQYF.

This clonotype was observed a few times. The J gene is TRBJ1-5, the V gene TRBV6-1, with D perhaps matching TRBD1 (5 bases). CDR1 is MNHNS, CDR2 SASEGT, per germline. This CDR3 is 13 amino acids long. Trimming stripped 7 bases from V and 2 bases from J, with 9 bases between. This chain's CDR3 is CASMMTGNQPQHF. In DNA form, the CDR3 reads TGTGCCAGCATGATGACAGGCAATCAGCCCCAGCATTTT.

This chain links TRBV11-2 with TRBJ2-3; D possibly matches TRBD1 or TRBD2 (5 bases each). This CDR3 comprises 15 residues. CDR1 is SGHAT, CDR2 FQNNGV, per germline. Trimming removed 1 base at V and 4 bases at J, with 12 bases between. This CDR3 reads CASSLGGVRPDTQYF. In nucleotides, the CDR3 is TGTGCCAGCAGCTTAGGAGGGGTTCGGCCAGATACGCAGTATTTT.

Worth noting for this clonotype: It is likely a read error: a sequence one base away is far more abundant. The chain recombines TRBV27 with TRBJ2-5; D is unclear. Trimming took 7 bases from V and 5 from J, leaving 5 bases between them. The CDR3 totals 10 residues. Germline V gives CDR1 MNHEY, CDR2 SMNVEV (reference sequence). The CDR3 DNA reads TGTGCCAGCACCCGGGAGACCCAGTACTTC. Translating it yields CASTRETQYF.

Ten or more counts support this clonotype. CDR3 amino acids: CASSLGAGTSRNEQFF. CDR3 DNA: TGTGCCAGCAGCTTAGGGGCCGGGACTAGCAGGAATGAGCAGTTCTTC. J is TRBJ2-1 and V is TRBV7-6; 9 positions match TRBD2. The V gene's germline CDR1 is SGHVS and CDR2 FNYEAQ. After removal of 1 base from V and 7 bases from J, the junction contained 8 bases not matched to a gene. This CDR3 spans 16 amino acids. Supplemented by reference TRBV7-6 and TRBJ2-1, the full variable domain reads GAGVSQSPRYKVTKRGQDVALRCDPISGHVSLYWYRQALGQGPEFLTYFNYEAQQDKSGLPNDRFSAERPEGSISTLTIQRTEQRDSAMYRCASSLGAGTSRNEQFFGPGTRLTVL.

The chain couples TRBV4-2 to TRBJ1-5, with a possible D match to TRBD1 (5 bases). V gave up 0 bases and J gave up 6 bases, with 18 bases separating them. Germline lookup yields CDR1 LGHNA and CDR2 YNFKEQ. The length of the CDR3 is 17 residues. The CDR3 region is CASSQDSGRATGQPQHF. The CDR3 DNA follows: TGTGCCAGCAGCCAAGATTCGGGCAGGGCCACGGGTCAGCCCCAGCATTTT.

Ten or more counts support this clonotype. This rearrangement joins TRBV27 to TRBJ1-2; D is unresolved. The CDR3 spans 15 residues. V lost 4 bases and J lost 4, with 16 bases in between. Germline V gene data show CDR1 as MNHEY and CDR2 as SMNVEV (reference sequence). This CDR3 reads CASSSRIASSYGYTF. As DNA, the CDR3 is TGTGCCAGCAGTTCGAGGATAGCCTCCAGCTATGGCTACACCTTC.

This rearrangement joins TRBV20-1 to TRBJ2-3; TRBD2 matches at 10 bases. The CDR3 loop spans 15 amino acids. J was trimmed by 4 bases and V by 3 bases; bases with no gene match: 7. Germline assignment: CDR1 DFQATT and CDR2 SNEGSKA (reference sequence). CDR3 sequence reads: CSASPLAGVADTQYF. The CDR3 DNA reads as TGCAGTGCTAGCCCCCTAGCGGGAGTGGCAGATACGCAGTATTTT.

The rearrangement links TRBV27 to TRBJ2-1; 15 bases match TRBD2. This CDR3 spans 18 amino acids. Losses at the gene ends were 1 base for V and 3 bases for J; bases not matched to a gene: 4. Germline V CDR1 and CDR2: MNHEY, SMNVEV (reference sequence). The CDR3 loop is CASSLLGLAGGSYNEQFF. In nucleotides, the CDR3 is TGTGCCAGCAGTTTATTAGGACTAGCGGGAGGGAGCTACAATGAGCAGTTCTTC.

The V gene is TRBV15, the J gene TRBJ1-2; TRBD1 agrees at 9 bases. This CDR3 comprises 13 residues. V trimming: 0 bases; J trimming: 10 bases; junction bases outside the gene matches: 3. Germline CDR1 reads LNHNV; CDR2 reads YYDKDF (reference sequence). Here the CDR3 reads CATSRDGTGFYTF. CDR3 coding DNA: TGTGCCACCAGCAGAGATGGGACAGGGTTCTACACCTTC.

The chain carries TRBV27 and TRBJ2-7; D may be TRBD1 (6 bases). CDR3 length equals 14 residues. V was shortened by 4 bases and J by 0 bases, with 10 bases between the two germline ends. Per germline, CDR1 MNHEY and CDR2 SMNVEV (reference sequence). The CDR3 bases are TGTGCCAGCAGTTCCAGGGGTGTCTCCTACGAGCAGTACTTC. Translation: CASSSRGVSYEQYF.

The chain employs TRBV9 and TRBJ2-7; D call uncertain. V lost 0 bases and J lost 2, with 9 bases in between. This CDR3 is 14 amino acids long. CDR1 SGDLS and CDR2 YYNGEE come from the germline V gene. CDR3 protein: CASSVDLGPYEQYF. CDR3 in DNA: TGTGCCAGCAGCGTAGACCTTGGACCCTACGAGCAGTACTTC. Using reference TRBV9 and TRBJ2-7 for the parts outside the CDR3, the full variable domain is DSGVTQTPKHLITATGQRVTLRCSPRSGDLSVYWYQQSLDQGLQFLIQYYNGEERAKGNILERFSAQQFPDLHSELNLSSLELGDSALYFCASSVDLGPYEQYFGPGTRLTVT.

For this clonotype: A much more abundant neighbour one base away suggests this may be a read error. This chain joins TRBV20-1 and TRBJ2-5, with 13 bases aligning to TRBD2. Gene TRBJ2-7 matches the end of the DNA better, so the J call may be wrong. Germline V lookup: CDR1 DFQATT, CDR2 SNEGSKA (reference sequence). The CDR3 has 16 residues. In DNA, the CDR3 is TGCAGTGGTGCCCCACTACTAGCGGGAGGGCCCTACGAGCAGTACTTC. Protein sequence: CSGAPLLAGGPYEQYF.

This clonotype was counted ten times or more. The V gene is TRBV29-1, the J gene TRBJ2-7; D call uncertain. Trimming took 6 bases from V and 4 from J, leaving 19 bases between them. Germline CDR1 reads SQVTM; CDR2 reads ANQGSEA. The CDR3 runs 14 residues. The CDR3 coding sequence is TGCAGCGTCCAGCGTTTGGGAAATACGTACGAGCAGTACTTC. It specifies CSVQRLGNTYEQYF.